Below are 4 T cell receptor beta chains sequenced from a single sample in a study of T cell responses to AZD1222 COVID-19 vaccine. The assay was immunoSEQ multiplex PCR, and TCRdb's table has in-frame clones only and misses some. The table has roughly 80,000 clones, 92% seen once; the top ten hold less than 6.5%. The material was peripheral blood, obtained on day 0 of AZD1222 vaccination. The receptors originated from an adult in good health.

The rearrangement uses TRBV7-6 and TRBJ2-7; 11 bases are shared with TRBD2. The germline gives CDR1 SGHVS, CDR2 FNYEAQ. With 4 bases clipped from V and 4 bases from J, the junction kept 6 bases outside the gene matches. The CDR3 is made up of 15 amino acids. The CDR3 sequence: CASSSYGTSGYEQYF. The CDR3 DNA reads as TGTGCCAGCAGCTCCTACGGGACTAGCGGATACGAGCAGTACTTC. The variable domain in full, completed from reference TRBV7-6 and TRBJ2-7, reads GAGVSQSPRYKVTKRGQDVALRCDPISGHVSLYWYRQALGQGPEFLTYFNYEAQQDKSGLPNDRFSAERPEGSISTLTIQRTEQRDSAMYRCASSSYGTSGYEQYFGPGTRLTVT.

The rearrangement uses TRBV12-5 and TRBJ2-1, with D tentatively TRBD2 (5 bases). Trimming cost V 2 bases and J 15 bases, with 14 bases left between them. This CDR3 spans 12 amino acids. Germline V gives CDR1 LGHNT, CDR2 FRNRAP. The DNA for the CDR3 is TGTGCTAGTGGTTTGTTGCCGGGAAGATTGTTCTTC. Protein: CASGLLPGRLFF.

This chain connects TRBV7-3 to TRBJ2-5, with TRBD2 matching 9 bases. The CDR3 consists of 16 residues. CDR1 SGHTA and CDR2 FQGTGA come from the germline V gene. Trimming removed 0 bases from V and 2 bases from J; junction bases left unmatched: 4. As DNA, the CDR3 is TGTGCCAGCAGCTTAACGTCAACTAGCGGGCAAGAGACCCAGTACTTC. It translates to CASSLTSTSGQETQYF.

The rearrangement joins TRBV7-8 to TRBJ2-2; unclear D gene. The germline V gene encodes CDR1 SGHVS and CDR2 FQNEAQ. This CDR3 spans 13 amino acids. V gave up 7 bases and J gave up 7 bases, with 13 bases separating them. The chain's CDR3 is CASTPPSIGELFF. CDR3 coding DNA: TGTGCCAGCACCCCTCCTAGTATCGGGGAGCTGTTTTTT.